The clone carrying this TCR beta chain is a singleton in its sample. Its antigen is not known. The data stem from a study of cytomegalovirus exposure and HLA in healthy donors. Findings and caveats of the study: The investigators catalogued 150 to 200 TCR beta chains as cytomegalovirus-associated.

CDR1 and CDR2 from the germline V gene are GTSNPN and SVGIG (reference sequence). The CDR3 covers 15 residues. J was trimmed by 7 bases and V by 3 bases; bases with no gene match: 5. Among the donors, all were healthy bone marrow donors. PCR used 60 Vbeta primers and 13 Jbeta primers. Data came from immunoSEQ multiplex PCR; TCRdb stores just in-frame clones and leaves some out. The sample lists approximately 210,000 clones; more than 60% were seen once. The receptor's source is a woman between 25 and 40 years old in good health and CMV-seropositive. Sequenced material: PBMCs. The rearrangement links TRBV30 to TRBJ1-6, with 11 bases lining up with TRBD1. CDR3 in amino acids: CAWSHWTGGNSPLHF. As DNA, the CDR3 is TGTGCCTGGAGCCATTGGACAGGGGGCAATTCACCCCTCCACTTT. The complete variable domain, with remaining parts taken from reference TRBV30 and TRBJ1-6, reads SQTIHQWPATLVQPVGSPLSLECTVEGTSNPNLYWYRQAAGRGLQLLFYSVGIGQISSEVPQNLSASRPQDRQFILSSKKLLLSDSGFYLCAWSHWTGGNSPLHFGNGTRLTVT.